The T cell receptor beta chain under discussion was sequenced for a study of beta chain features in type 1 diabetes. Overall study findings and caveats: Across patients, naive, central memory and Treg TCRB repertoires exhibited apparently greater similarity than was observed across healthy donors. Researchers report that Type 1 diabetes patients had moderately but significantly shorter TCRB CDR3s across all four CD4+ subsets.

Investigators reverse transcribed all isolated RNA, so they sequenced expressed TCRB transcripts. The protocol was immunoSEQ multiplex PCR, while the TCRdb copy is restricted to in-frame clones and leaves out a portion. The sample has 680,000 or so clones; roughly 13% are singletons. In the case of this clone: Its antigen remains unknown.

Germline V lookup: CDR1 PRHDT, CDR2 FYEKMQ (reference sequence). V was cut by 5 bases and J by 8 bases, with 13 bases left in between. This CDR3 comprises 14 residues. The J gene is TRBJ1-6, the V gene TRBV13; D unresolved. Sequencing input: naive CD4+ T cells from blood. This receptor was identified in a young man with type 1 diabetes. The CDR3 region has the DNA TGTGCCAGCAGCCCTCGGACCGCTGATTCACCCCTCCACTTT. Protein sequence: CASSPRTADSPLHF.